The subject of this entry is one TCR beta chain. This entry is derived from a study of blood T cell repertoires in COVID-19. Study in general: In each case, the material was cDNA or gDNA derived from T cells, B-cell-depleted T cells, or PBMCs.

Germline assignment: CDR1 ENHRY and CDR2 SYGVKD. V was pared by 4 bases and J by 3 bases, with 7 bases of the junction left unmatched. CDR3 size: 16 residues. The repertoire was sequenced with immunoSEQ multiplex PCR; TCRdb's copy has only in-frame clones and lacks some. The profile covers 350,000 to 550,000 clones, with 87% appearing a single time and approximately 2% taken by the ten largest. This clonotype originated in a young woman with acute COVID-19. The chain links TRBV10-3 to TRBJ2-1, with TRBD1 identical over 9 bases. Sequenced input: PBMCs or T cells enriched from blood (not recorded which). The CDR3 DNA follows: TGTGCCATCAGTGTACAGGGGGCCAACTACTACAATGAGCAGTTCTTC. It is translated as CAISVQGANYYNEQFF.